Below, 6 T cell receptor beta chains from the same sample are listed, as sequenced in a study of low-dose radiotherapy and immunotherapy resistance in tumors. Stated time point: after trial treatment. This sample's treatment: LDRT plus nivolumab, ipilimumab, low-dose cyclophosphamide and aspirin (RACIN trial). With TRAV- and TRBV-specific primers, first-strand cDNA was made, covering the alpha and beta chains. TCR amplification used approximately 19 PCR cycles, a constant-region primer and a V-primer adapter. TCRdb recomputed calls from the reads with MiXCR, one row per CDR3 protein. The data hold more than 70,000 distinct CDR3 sequences, with 20% to 25% observed a single time. The specimen comprised PBMCs, sampled after low-dose radiotherapy plus immunotherapy. Receptor source: a female donor with ovarian cancer.

The sample holds many counts of this clonotype. The rearrangement uses TRBV11-3 and TRBJ2-1; D is ambiguous. Per the germline V gene, CDR1 is SGHNT and CDR2 is YENEEA. Trimming pared 4 bases from V and 8 bases from J, leaving 9 bases between. The CDR3 has 12 amino acids. The CDR3 bases are TGTGCCAGCAGCTCGGAAGGAGATGAGCAGTTCTTC. Translated: CASSSEGDEQFF. The variable domain in full, completed from reference TRBV11-3 and TRBJ2-1, reads EAGVVQSPRYKIIEKKQPVAFWCNPISGHNTLYWYLQNLGQGPELLIRYENEEAVDDSQLPKDRFSAERLKGVDSTLKIQPAELGDSAVYLCASSSEGDEQFFGPGTRLTVL.

This clonotype was observed at least ten times. The chain joins TRBV7-2 to TRBJ2-3; 7 bases are a match to TRBD1. Trimming cost V 3 bases and J 6 bases; bases outside gene matches: 9. Germline CDR1 reads SGHTA; CDR2 reads FQGNSA. This CDR3 is 15 amino acids long. CDR3 sequence reads: CASSLTGTPRDTQYF. CDR3 nucleotides: TGTGCCAGCAGCTTGACAGGGACCCCGCGGGATACGCAGTATTTT.

A note on this clonotype: A clone one base away is much larger, so this may be a read error. V usage is TRBV7-2 and J usage is TRBJ2-2, with 9 bases identical to TRBD2. The CDR3 spans 17 residues. The germline V gene encodes CDR1 SGHTA and CDR2 FQGNSA. The CDR3, as DNA: TGTGCCAGCAGTTGGGGGCGGGGGGGGGCGAACACCAGGGAGCTGTTTTTT. This codes for CASSWGRGGANTRELFF.

The rearrangement links TRBV5-1 to TRBJ2-7; 9 bases fit TRBD1. The V and J ends lost 4 bases and 1 base, in that order; junction bases with no gene match: 9. This CDR3 region has 16 residues. The germline V gene encodes CDR1 SGHRS and CDR2 YFSETQ. This CDR3 is CASSIWDGTGSYEQYF. In DNA form, the CDR3 reads TGCGCCAGCAGCATATGGGACGGGACAGGGTCCTACGAGCAGTACTTC.

Comment on this clonotype: This is likely an artifact of a read error, given a far larger clone one base away. J is TRBJ2-7 and V is TRBV6-2 or TRBV6-3; D remains unclear. This CDR3 spans 12 amino acids. Trimming removed 5 bases from V and 0 bases from J, with 5 bases in between. CDR1 MNHEY and CDR2 SVGEGT come from the germline V gene. The CDR3 DNA sequence: TGTGCCAGCAGTATTAACTCCTACGAGCAGTACTTC. Protein product: CASSINSYEQYF.

This clonotype was seen at least ten times. This chain connects TRBV4-1 to TRBJ2-3; 8 nucleotides align to TRBD2. The germline V gene encodes CDR1 MGHRA and CDR2 YSYEKL. The CDR3 is 16 amino acids. Trimming removed 0 bases from V and 5 bases from J; junction bases left unmatched: 7. This chain's CDR3 is CASSQDPAGGRDTQYF. CDR3 coding DNA: TGCGCCAGCAGCCAAGATCCGGCGGGGGGCAGAGATACGCAGTATTTT.